This T cell receptor (beta chain) was sequenced for a study of blood T cell repertoires in COVID-19. Germline loops: CDR1 MNHEY, CDR2 SVGEGT. The trim removed 4 bases at V and 1 base at J, leaving 3 bases unmatched. CDR3 length equals 16 residues. Some clones are missing from TCRdb's copy, which holds only in-frame ones; the method was immunoSEQ multiplex PCR. The table includes just over 50,000 clones, 80% to 90% detected once. Source material: peripheral blood. The receptor's source is a man aged 65-85 years with acute or convalescent COVID-19. This rearrangement joins TRBV6-2 or TRBV6-3 to TRBJ2-1; 11 nucleotides align to TRBD2. CDR3 protein: CASSLWTSGSYNEQFF. CDR3 bases: TGTGCCAGCAGTTTATGGACTAGCGGGTCCTACAATGAGCAGTTCTTC.